The clone carrying this T cell receptor (beta chain) has just a few counts. Its antigen is currently unknown. This entry belongs to a study of beta chain features in type 1 diabetes. Sequenced material consisted of expressed TCRB transcripts (all of the isolated RNA was reverse transcribed). Some clones are missing from TCRdb's copy, which holds only in-frame ones; the method was immunoSEQ multiplex PCR. The sample has a few hundred thousand clones; about 15% are singletons. Regarding the study as a whole: VDJ junctions from type 1 diabetes patients carried fewer insertions and larger deletions.

Sequenced material: central memory CD4+ T cells from blood. The source of this sequence is a man aged 30 to 45 in good health.

The CDR3 region has the DNA TGTGCCAGCAGCGCCAGACAGAGAACGGAGACCCAGTACTTC. Protein: CASSARQRTETQYF. This chain connects TRBV9 to TRBJ2-5, with D possibly matching TRBD1 (5 bases). In germline, CDR1 is SGDLS, CDR2 YYNGEE. The CDR3 consists of 14 residues. The V end lost 3 bases, the J end lost 5 bases, and 14 bases lay between the germline ends.